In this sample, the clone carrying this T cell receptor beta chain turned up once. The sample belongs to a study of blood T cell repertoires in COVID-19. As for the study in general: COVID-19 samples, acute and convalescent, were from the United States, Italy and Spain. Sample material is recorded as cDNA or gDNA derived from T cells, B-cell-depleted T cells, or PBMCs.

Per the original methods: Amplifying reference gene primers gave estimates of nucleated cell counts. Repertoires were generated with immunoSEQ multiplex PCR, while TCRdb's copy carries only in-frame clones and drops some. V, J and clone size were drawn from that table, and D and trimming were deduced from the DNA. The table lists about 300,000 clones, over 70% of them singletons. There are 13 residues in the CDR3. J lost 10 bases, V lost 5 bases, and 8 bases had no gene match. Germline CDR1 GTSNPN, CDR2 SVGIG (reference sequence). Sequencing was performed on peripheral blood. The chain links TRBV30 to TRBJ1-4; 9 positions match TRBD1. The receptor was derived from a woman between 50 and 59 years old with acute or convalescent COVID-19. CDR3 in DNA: TGTGCCTGGGGAAACACAGGGGGCGGAAAACTGTTTTTT. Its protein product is CAWGNTGGGKLFF.